A single sample gave rise to the 22 T cell receptor beta chains below, sequenced in a study of T cells after yellow fever vaccination. MiXCR, applied by TCRdb to the 5' RACE reads, yields one record per CDR3 protein. The data show a few hundred thousand distinct CDR3 sequences, 8.7% seen once. This specimen consisted of PBMCs, obtained on the day of the first yellow fever vaccination. The receptors were gathered from a man between 18 and 35 years old who received the YFV17D yellow fever vaccine.

In this sample, this clonotype turned up many times. The rearrangement joins TRBV5-1 to TRBJ1-6, with D tentatively TRBD1 (6 bases). CDR1 and CDR2 (germline): SGHRS, YFSETQ. This CDR3 spans 15 amino acids. V gave up 4 bases and J gave up 10 bases, with 18 bases separating them. The CDR3 here is CASSDPRRGWSPLHF. The DNA for the CDR3 is TGCGCCAGCAGCGATCCCAGGAGGGGGTGGTCACCCCTCCACTTT.

This clonotype has a handful of counts. The chain recombines TRBV27 with TRBJ2-1; no clear D gene. This CDR3 has 14 amino acids. Germline values: CDR1 MNHEY, CDR2 SMNVEV (reference sequence). V was cut by 7 bases and J by 4 bases, with 14 bases left in between. CDR3 sequence reads: CASKAPQTYNEQFF. CDR3 sequence (DNA): TGTGCCAGCAAGGCCCCGCAGACGTACAATGAGCAGTTCTTC.

This clonotype has just a few counts. The chain carries TRBV6-5 and TRBJ1-5; 7 bases fit TRBD1. This CDR3 contains 16 residues. Trimming cost V 2 bases and J 3 bases; bases outside gene matches: 7. Germline loops: CDR1 MNHEY, CDR2 SVGAGI. Here the CDR3 DNA reads TGTGCCAGCAGTTACCCCGACAGGGTCATCAATCAGCCCCAGCATTTT. The encoded protein is CASSYPDRVINQPQHF.

This clonotype has more than one count but fewer than ten. The chain has TRBV7-2 and TRBJ2-2; D gene unclear. Per germline, CDR1 SGHTA and CDR2 FQGNSA. V lost 2 bases to trimming and J lost 7 bases, with 5 bases between them. There are 12 residues in the CDR3. The chain's CDR3 is CASSLYFGELFF. CDR3 DNA sequence: TGTGCCAGCAGCTTATACTTCGGGGAGCTGTTTTTT.

The sample holds a few counts of this clonotype. V usage is TRBV7-2 and J usage is TRBJ1-2; D remains ambiguous. In germline, CDR1 is SGHTA, CDR2 FQGNSA. This CDR3 is built from 14 residues. The V gene lost 5 bases and the J gene lost 4 bases, with 14 bases spanning the gap. The CDR3 spells CASSQGGRSYGYTF. DNA of the CDR3: TGTGCCAGCAGCCAAGGTGGCCGATCCTATGGCTACACCTTC.

This chain links TRBV7-8 with TRBJ2-6; possible D gene TRBD1, 5 bases. Trimming removed 5 bases at V and 4 bases at J, with 12 bases between. The CDR3 extends over 15 amino acids. Germline CDR1 is SGHVS and CDR2 is FQNEAQ. CDR3 DNA sequence: TGTGCCAGCAGCACCAGGGTATGGGGGGCCAACGTCCTGACTTTC. Amino acid sequence: CASSTRVWGANVLTF.

V usage is TRBV7-2 and J usage is TRBJ2-2; tentatively, D is TRBD1 (6 bases). V dropped 0 bases and J dropped 7 bases, with 15 bases sitting between them. Germline values: CDR1 SGHTA, CDR2 FQGNSA. The CDR3 runs 16 residues. CDR3 residues: CASSLAWDIVGGELFF. CDR3 nucleotides: TGTGCCAGCAGCTTAGCCTGGGACATCGTTGGCGGGGAGCTGTTTTTT.

Only one count was recorded for this clonotype. The chain has TRBV10-3 and TRBJ1-5, with unresolved D. This CDR3 comprises 16 residues. The ends were cut back, 10 bases at V and 0 bases at J, with 19 bases in the middle. The V gene's germline CDR1 is ENHRY and CDR2 SYGVKD. This chain's CDR3 is CATRPAPRNSNQPQHF. DNA of the CDR3: TGTGCCACCCGCCCCGCCCCGAGAAATAGCAATCAGCCCCAGCATTTT.

This chain links TRBV7-2 with TRBJ1-5; TRBD1 might be the D (6 bases). Germline lookup yields CDR1 SGHTA and CDR2 FQGNSA. The V gene lost 5 bases and the J gene lost 3 bases, with 14 bases spanning the gap. The CDR3 sequence is 15 residues long. CDR3 region: CASSVPTGLNQPQHF. The CDR3 region has the DNA TGTGCCAGCAGCGTCCCGACAGGTCTCAATCAGCCCCAGCATTTT.

This clonotype has at least ten counts. The chain uses TRBV15 and TRBJ2-1, with D possibly matching TRBD1 (5 bases). Trimming left V 3 bases short and J 9 bases short, with 12 bases between. This CDR3 has 13 residues. The germline gives CDR1 LNHNV, CDR2 YYDKDF (reference sequence). The CDR3 DNA reads TGTGCCACCAGCAGTCCAGGGTTAAGTGAGCAGTTCTTC. It specifies CATSSPGLSEQFF.

This clonotype was detected a few times. The chain uses TRBV7-6 and TRBJ2-6, with D perhaps being TRBD1 or TRBD2 (8 bases each). With 1 base removed from V and 0 bases from J, the gap between germline ends came to 16 bases. The CDR3 extends over 19 amino acids. The germline CDR1 and CDR2 sequences are SGHVS and FNYEAQ. The CDR3 sequence is CASSLVAGQVVSGANVLTF. The CDR3 nucleotides read TGTGCCAGCAGCTTAGTAGCGGGACAGGTCGTCTCTGGGGCCAACGTCCTGACTTTC.

The chain has TRBV19 and TRBJ1-2; 7 bases are shared with TRBD1. Germline V CDR1 and CDR2: LNHDA, SQIVND (reference sequence). V shed 3 bases and J 3 bases; nucleotides not matched to a gene: 7. The CDR3 spans 15 residues. CDR3 in DNA: TGTGCCAGTAGTATCGAAGGACAGGCCCACTATGGCTACACCTTC. Its protein product is CASSIEGQAHYGYTF.

This clonotype turned up a few times. The V call is TRBV7-9, the J call TRBJ1-1, with D unclear. The CDR3 consists of 10 residues. Trimming left V 11 bases short and J 5 bases short, with 9 bases between. Germline V CDR1 and CDR2: SEHNR, FQNEAQ (reference sequence). The chain's CDR3 is CAVEETEAFF. CDR3 sequence (DNA): TGTGCCGTGGAGGAAACTGAAGCTTTCTTT.

This chain uses TRBV6-5 with TRBJ2-1; 7 bases agree with TRBD2. Germline V gives CDR1 MNHEY, CDR2 SVGAGI. The CDR3 consists of 15 residues. V lost 4 bases and J lost 2; bases outside the gene matches: 5. The CDR3 region is CASSSRAGTYNEQFF. The CDR3 DNA reads TGTGCCAGCAGTTCCCGAGCGGGAACCTACAATGAGCAGTTCTTC.

This clonotype was observed at least ten times. The genes are TRBV12-3 or TRBV12-4 and TRBJ1-1; D is unclear. This CDR3 comprises 14 residues. V was clipped by 5 bases and J by 1 base, with 11 bases between them. CDR3 protein: CASSREYSNTEAFF. The CDR3 nucleotides read TGTGCCAGCAGTCGGGAGTATTCGAACACTGAAGCTTTCTTT.

This clonotype showed up many times. The chain employs TRBV12-3 or TRBV12-4 and TRBJ2-1, with D perhaps being TRBD1 or TRBD2 (5 bases each). This CDR3 has 15 amino acids. Between the trimmed V and J ends, which lost 5 bases and 2 bases, there was a span of 13 bases. In nucleotides, the CDR3 is TGTGCCAGCAGTCCTCCGGGACGGACCTACAATGAGCAGTTCTTC. Its translation: CASSPPGRTYNEQFF.

This clonotype was counted between two and nine times. The rearrangement joins TRBV7-9 to TRBJ2-5; no clear D. The CDR3 is made up of 15 amino acids. CDR1 and CDR2 (germline): SEHNR, FQNEAQ (reference sequence). Trimming pared 0 bases from V and 4 bases from J, leaving 12 bases between. CDR3 sequence: CASSLALLGLETQYF. In nucleotides, the CDR3 is TGTGCCAGCAGCTTAGCGCTCTTGGGATTAGAGACCCAGTACTTC.

The table lists this clonotype with a few counts. V usage is TRBV4-1 and J usage is TRBJ1-2; D remains unclear. The CDR3 consists of 14 residues. V lost 3 bases, J lost 1 base, and 9 bases lay in between. Looked up from germline, CDR1 is MGHRA and CDR2 is YSYEKL. In DNA, the CDR3 is TGCGCCAGCAGCCACCTGACCTATAACTATGGCTACACCTTC. Residues: CASSHLTYNYGYTF.

The chain employs TRBV7-3 and TRBJ1-1, with D tentatively TRBD1 (6 bases). The germline V and J ends were trimmed by 4 bases and 1 base, with 19 bases remaining between them. CDR3 length: 17 amino acids. Germline loops: CDR1 SGHTA, CDR2 FQGTGA. As DNA, the CDR3 is TGTGCCAGCAGCTCCCACCCGGGGGCCTCTGGGAACACTGAAGCTTTCTTT. Protein: CASSSHPGASGNTEAFF.

This chain uses TRBV6-1 with TRBJ2-7, with a weak D call TRBD2 (6 bases). V dropped 5 bases and J dropped 3 bases, with 14 bases sitting between them. The length of the CDR3 is 14 residues. The germline CDR1 and CDR2 sequences are MNHNS and SASEGT. The CDR3 DNA follows: TGTGCCAGCAGTCCCCTGGGGGGTAGCTACGAGCAGTACTTC. It translates to CASSPLGGSYEQYF.

The V call is TRBV5-1, the J call TRBJ1-1, with a weak D call TRBD1 (5 bases). Between the trimmed V and J ends, which lost 3 bases and 3 bases, there was a span of 12 bases. The CDR3 length is 14 residues. Germline V gives CDR1 SGHRS, CDR2 YFSETQ. As DNA, the CDR3 is TGCGCCAGCAGCTCTCAGGGATACGACACTGAAGCTTTCTTT. Amino acid sequence: CASSSQGYDTEAFF.

V is TRBV27 and J is TRBJ2-3; either TRBD1 or TRBD2 may supply D (6 bases each). V was trimmed by 4 bases and J by 2 bases, leaving 10 bases between them. Germline lookup yields CDR1 MNHEY and CDR2 SMNVEV (reference sequence). The CDR3 extends over 14 amino acids. This chain's CDR3 is CASSSGANTDTQYF. CDR3 coding DNA: TGTGCCAGCAGTTCGGGGGCCAACACAGATACGCAGTATTTT.